These T cell receptor beta chains were read from a single sample in a study of cytomegalovirus exposure and HLA in healthy donors. Profiled with immunoSEQ multiplex PCR; TCRdb holds only in-frame clones, not every one. The data contain about 180,000 clones, 76% of them seen just once; the ten biggest clones take up around 1.5%. Sequenced material: PBMCs. Receptors were obtained from a man younger than 30 in good health and CMV-seronegative. The CDR3 runs from the conserved cysteine through the conserved F or W. The order of the fields is D gene, CDR3 length, V gene, clone size, J gene, CDR3 protein, CDR3 DNA. D genes are given only for firm matches. A row's size may be missing; if present it is once, few, many or a size class.

>-|14|TRBV19|-|TRBJ1-1
CASTPVAIVAEAFF
TGTGCCAGTACCCCGGTCGCGATTGTGGCTGAAGCTTTCTTT
>-|17|TRBV21-1|-|TRBJ1-2
CASSKNCRWPREYGYTF
TGTGCCAGCAGCAAAAATTGCCGGTGGCCTAGAGAATATGGCTACACCTTC
>-|12|TRBV25-1|few|TRBJ1-1
CASSEFGSEAFF
TGTGCCAGCAGTGAATTTGGCAGTGAAGCTTTCTTT
>TRBD1|14|TRBV25-1|-|TRBJ2-7
CASSSGTVNYEQYF
TGTGCCAGCAGTTCCGGGACAGTAAACTACGAGCAGTACTTC
>TRBD1|15|TRBV4-2|-|TRBJ2-7
CASSLDRESGYEQYF
TGTGCCAGCAGCCTGGACAGGGAGTCAGGGTACGAGCAGTACTTC
>-|17|TRBV27|-|TRBJ2-1
CASSSSGTPSSYNEQFF
TGTGCCAGCAGTTCCTCCGGGACTCCCAGCTCCTACAATGAGCAGTTCTTC
>TRBD1|13|TRBV10-1|once|TRBJ2-7
CASITDRQGEQYF
TGCGCCAGCATTACGGACAGGCAGGGGGAGCAGTACTTC
>TRBD1|15|TRBV28|-|TRBJ2-7
CASGPPGTGTYEQYF
TGTGCCAGCGGCCCCCCCGGGACAGGGACCTACGAGCAGTACTTC
>-|12|TRBV2|few|TRBJ2-2
CASITNTGELFF
TGTGCCAGCATAACAAACACCGGGGAGCTGTTTTTT
>-|14|TRBV25-1|-|TRBJ2-1
CASSPLAPVNEQFF
TGTGCCAGCAGTCCCCTAGCCCCTGTAAATGAGCAGTTCTTC
>-|16|TRBV7-2|few|TRBJ1-6
CASSLEGSSYNSPLHF
TGTGCCAGCAGCCTCGAGGGAAGCTCCTATAATTCACCCCTCCACTTT
>TRBD2|14|TRBV30|-|TRBJ2-1
CAWSPGLAGDEQFF
TGTGCCTGGAGCCCGGGACTAGCGGGAGACGAGCAGTTCTTC
>TRBD1|13|TRBV19|-|TRBJ1-1
CASAGGRNTEAFF
TGTGCCAGTGCAGGGGGGAGGAACACTGAAGCTTTCTTT
>-|15|TRBV7-7|once|TRBJ2-5
CASSFGGLTLETQYF
TGTGCTAGCAGCTTCGGGGGACTGACCTTAGAGACCCAGTACTTC
>-|15|TRBV2|-|TRBJ1-5
CASRKQSGPRQPQHF
TGTGCCAGCAGAAAACAATCAGGCCCCCGCCAGCCCCAGCATTTT
>-|14|TRBV5-6|-|TRBJ1-2
CASSLTRVNYGYTF
TGTGCCAGCAGCTTAACCAGGGTTAACTATGGCTACACCTTC
>-|14|TRBV10-2|few|TRBJ1-1
CASSEGGVNTEAFF
TGCGCCAGCAGTGAGGGGGGGGTGAACACTGAAGCTTTCTTT
>TRBD1|12|TRBV6-7|-|TRBJ2-1
CASSRQGREQFF
TGTGCCAGCAGTCGACAGGGACGGGAGCAGTTCTTC
>-|14|TRBV11-2|-|TRBJ2-1
CASSLARGLNEQFF
TGTGCCAGCAGCTTAGCCAGGGGTCTGAATGAGCAGTTCTTC
>-|15|TRBV7-3|-|TRBJ2-1
CASSLEGSLRKEQFF
TGTGCCAGCAGCTTAGAAGGGAGCCTCCGGAAAGAGCAGTTCTTC
>TRBD1|15|TRBV15|-|TRBJ1-3
CATSRDRGPGNTIYF
TGTGCCACCAGCAGAGACAGGGGGCCAGGGAACACCATATATTTT
>-|15|TRBV9|once|TRBJ2-3
CASSVLDLSTDTQYF
TGTGCCAGCAGCGTATTGGACTTGAGCACAGATACGCAGTATTTT
>-|13|TRBV25-1|-|TRBJ1-3
CATMRVSGNTIYF
TGTGCCACTATGAGAGTCTCTGGAAACACCATATATTTT
>-|17|TRBV7-6|-|TRBJ1-6
CASSLARRGPYNSPLHF
TGTGCCAGCAGCTTAGCGCGGAGAGGCCCTTATAATTCACCCCTCCACTTT
>-|15|TRBV5-4|-|TRBJ2-1
CASSPRQASYNEQFF
TGTGCCAGCAGCCCCAGGCAGGCCTCCTACAATGAGCAGTTCTTC
>TRBD1|14|TRBV5-1|few|TRBJ1-6
CASSEDRGPSPLHF
TGCGCCAGCAGCGAGGACAGGGGGCCTTCACCCCTCCACTTT
>-|14|TRBV30|once|TRBJ1-2
CAWSVGGIPYGYTF
TGTGCCTGGAGTGTAGGGGGTATTCCCTATGGCTACACCTTC
>TRBD2|15|TRBV5-1|-|TRBJ2-2
CASSSEGLAAGELFF
TGCGCCAGCAGCTCCGAGGGACTAGCGGCCGGGGAGCTGTTTTTT
>TRBD2|15|TRBV27|once|TRBJ2-5
CASSYLAGEGETQYF
TGTGCCAGCAGTTACCTAGCGGGAGAGGGCGAGACCCAGTACTTC
>TRBD1|14|TRBV9|-|TRBJ2-5
CASSAGTGAETQYF
TGTGCCAGCAGCGCCGGGACAGGGGCAGAGACCCAGTACTTC
>TRBD1|15|TRBV30|-|TRBJ1-4
CAWNPGQGSGEKLFF
TGTGCCTGGAACCCTGGACAGGGGAGTGGTGAAAAACTGTTTTTT
>TRBD1|15|TRBV7-8|-|TRBJ2-7
CASSSPGTGSYEQYF
TGTGCCAGCAGCTCTCCCGGGACAGGGTCCTACGAGCAGTACTTC
>-|14|TRBV12-2|-|TRBJ2-7
CASRLVPGSYEQYF
TGTGCAAGTCGCTTAGTGCCCGGGAGCTACGAGCAGTACTTC
>-|14|TRBV28|-|TRBJ2-7
CASSTRGQIYEQYF
TGTGCCAGCAGTACCCGCGGACAGATCTACGAGCAGTACTTC
>TRBD1|14|TRBV6-5|-|TRBJ2-1
CASSYRRQGNEQFF
TGTGCCAGCAGTTATCGGCGACAGGGGAATGAGCAGTTCTTC
>-|11|TRBV6-5|-|TRBJ2-7
CASRQLYEQYF
TGTGCCAGCAGACAGCTCTACGAGCAGTACTTC
>-|16|TRBV9|-|TRBJ2-3
CASSVTRGEGTDTQYF
TGTGCCAGCAGCGTAACGCGGGGAGAGGGCACAGATACGCAGTATTTT
>-|16|TRBV27|once|TRBJ2-2
CATREVLPRIPGELFF
TGTGCCACCCGAGAAGTCTTGCCGAGGATCCCCGGGGAGCTGTTTTTT
>-|15|TRBV19|-|TRBJ1-3
CASTPGAVAGNTIYF
TGTGCCAGTACGCCAGGGGCAGTGGCTGGAAACACCATATATTTT
>TRBD1|18|TRBV28|-|TRBJ1-5
CASRNTPGTGRQGQPQHF
TGTGCCAGCAGGAATACTCCCGGGACAGGGAGGCAGGGGCAGCCCCAGCATTTT
>-|11|TRBV27|-|TRBJ1-1
CASSSVGEAFF
TGTGCCAGCTCCTCGGTCGGGGAAGCTTTCTTT
>TRBD2|14|TRBV6-1|-|TRBJ2-7
CASAGLAGKYEQYF
TGTGCCAGCGCCGGACTAGCGGGAAAATACGAGCAGTACTTC
>-|11|TRBV20-1|-|TRBJ2-7
CSARRVNEQYF
TGCAGTGCTAGACGGGTGAACGAGCAGTACTTC
>-|13|TRBV25-1|-|TRBJ2-3
CASTGILTDTQYF
TGTGCCAGCACCGGGATCCTCACAGATACGCAGTATTTT
>-|15|TRBV4-1|-|TRBJ2-7
CASSQLLARSNEQYF
TGCGCCAGCAGCCAGCTACTAGCCAGGTCCAACGAGCAGTACTTC
>-|12|TRBV29-1|-|TRBJ1-1
CSAAGVRTEAFF
TGCAGCGCCGCGGGGGTCCGCACTGAAGCTTTCTTT
>-|13|TRBV19|-|TRBJ2-1
CASSIRGANEQFF
TGTGCCAGTAGTATACGTGGGGCGAATGAGCAGTTCTTC
>-|14|TRBV9|-|TRBJ2-3
CASSEGPYEDTQYF
TGTGCCAGCAGCGAGGGGCCCTACGAAGATACGCAGTATTTT
>TRBD1|15|TRBV5-1|-|TRBJ2-5
CASSATGARQETQYF
TGCGCCAGCAGCGCGACAGGGGCCCGGCAAGAGACCCAGTACTTC
>TRBD1|15|TRBV19|few|TRBJ2-2
CASRTGGQRAGELFF
TGTGCCAGTAGGACAGGGGGACAACGGGCCGGGGAGCTGTTTTTT